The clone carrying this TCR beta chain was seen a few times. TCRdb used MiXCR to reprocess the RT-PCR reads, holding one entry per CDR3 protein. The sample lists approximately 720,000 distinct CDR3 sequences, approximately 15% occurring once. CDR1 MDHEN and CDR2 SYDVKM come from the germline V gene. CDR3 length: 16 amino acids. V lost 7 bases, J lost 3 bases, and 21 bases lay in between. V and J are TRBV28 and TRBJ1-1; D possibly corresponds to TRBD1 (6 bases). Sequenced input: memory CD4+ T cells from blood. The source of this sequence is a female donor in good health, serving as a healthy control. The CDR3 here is CASTLGGGRGDTEAFF. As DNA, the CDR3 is TGTGCCAGCACCTTAGGGGGGGGCCGGGGAGACACTGAAGCTTTCTTT.